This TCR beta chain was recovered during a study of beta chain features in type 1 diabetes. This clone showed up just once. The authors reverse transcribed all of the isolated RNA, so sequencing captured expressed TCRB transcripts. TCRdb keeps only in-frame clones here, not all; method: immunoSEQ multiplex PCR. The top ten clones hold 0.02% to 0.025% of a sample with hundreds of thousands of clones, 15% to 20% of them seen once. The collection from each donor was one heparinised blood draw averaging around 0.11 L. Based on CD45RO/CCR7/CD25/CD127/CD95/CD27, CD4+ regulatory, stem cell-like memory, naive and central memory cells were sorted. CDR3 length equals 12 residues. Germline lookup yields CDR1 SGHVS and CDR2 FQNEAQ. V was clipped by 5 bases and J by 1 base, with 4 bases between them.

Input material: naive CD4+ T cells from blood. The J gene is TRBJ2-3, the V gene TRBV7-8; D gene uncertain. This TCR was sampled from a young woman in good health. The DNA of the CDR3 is TGTGCCAGCAGCCCCGGCACAGATACGCAGTATTTT. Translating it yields CASSPGTDTQYF.